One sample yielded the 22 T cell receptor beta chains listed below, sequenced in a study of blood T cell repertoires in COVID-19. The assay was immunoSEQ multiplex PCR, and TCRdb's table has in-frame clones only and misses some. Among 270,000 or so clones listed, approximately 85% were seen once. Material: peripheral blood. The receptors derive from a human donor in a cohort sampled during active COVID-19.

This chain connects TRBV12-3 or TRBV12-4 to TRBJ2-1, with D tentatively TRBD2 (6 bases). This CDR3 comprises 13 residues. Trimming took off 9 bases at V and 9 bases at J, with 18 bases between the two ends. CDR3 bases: TGTGCCAGTAGTGGGGGGAGGACCGGTGAGCAGTTCTTC. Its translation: CASSGGRTGEQFF.

CDR3: CASGTGAAYEQYF. DNA of the CDR3: TGTGCCAGTGGGACAGGGGCTGCCTACGAGCAGTACTTC. The genes are TRBV19 and TRBJ2-7; 10 bases are a match to TRBD1. This CDR3 has 13 residues. The germline V gene has CDR1 LNHDA and CDR2 SQIVND (reference sequence). The trim removed 8 bases at V and 2 bases at J, leaving 3 bases unmatched.

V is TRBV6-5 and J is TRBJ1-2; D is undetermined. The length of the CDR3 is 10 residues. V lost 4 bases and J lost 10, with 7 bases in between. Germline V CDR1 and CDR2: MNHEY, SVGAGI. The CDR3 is CASSSGLYTF. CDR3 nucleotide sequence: TGTGCCAGCAGTTCCGGTCTCTACACCTTC.

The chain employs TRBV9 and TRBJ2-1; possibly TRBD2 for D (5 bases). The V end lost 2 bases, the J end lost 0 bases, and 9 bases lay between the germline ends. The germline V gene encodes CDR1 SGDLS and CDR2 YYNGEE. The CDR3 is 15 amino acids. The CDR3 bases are TGTGCCAGCAGCGTGCGGGCTAGCTCCTACAATGAGCAGTTCTTC. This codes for CASSVRASSYNEQFF.

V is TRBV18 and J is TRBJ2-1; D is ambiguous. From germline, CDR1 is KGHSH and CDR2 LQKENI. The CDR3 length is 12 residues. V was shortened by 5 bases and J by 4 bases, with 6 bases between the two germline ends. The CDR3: CASSGQYNEQFF. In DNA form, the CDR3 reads TGTGCCAGCTCAGGGCAGTACAATGAGCAGTTCTTC.

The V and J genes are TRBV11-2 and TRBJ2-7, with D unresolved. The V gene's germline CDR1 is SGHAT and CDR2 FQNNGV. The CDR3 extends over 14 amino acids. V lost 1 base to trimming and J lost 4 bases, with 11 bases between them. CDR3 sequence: CASSLAAASYEQYF. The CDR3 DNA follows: TGTGCCAGCAGCTTAGCGGCGGCCTCTTACGAGCAGTACTTC.

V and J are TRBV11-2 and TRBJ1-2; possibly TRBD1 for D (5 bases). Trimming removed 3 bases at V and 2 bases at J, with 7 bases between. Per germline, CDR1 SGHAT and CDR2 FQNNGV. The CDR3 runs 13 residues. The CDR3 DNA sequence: TGTGCCAGCAGCTTTCAGGGCAACTATGGCTACACCTTC. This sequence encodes CASSFQGNYGYTF.

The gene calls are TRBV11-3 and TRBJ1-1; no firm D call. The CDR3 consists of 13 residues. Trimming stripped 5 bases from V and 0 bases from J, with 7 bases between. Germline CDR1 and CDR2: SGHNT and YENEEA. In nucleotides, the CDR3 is TGTGCCAGCAGCCATCAAATGAACACTGAAGCTTTCTTT. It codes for CASSHQMNTEAFF.

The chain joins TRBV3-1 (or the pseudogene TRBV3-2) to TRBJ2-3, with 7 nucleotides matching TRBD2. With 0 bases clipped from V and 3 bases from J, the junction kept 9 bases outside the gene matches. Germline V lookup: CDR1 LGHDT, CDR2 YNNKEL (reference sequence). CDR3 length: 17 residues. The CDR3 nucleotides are TGTGCCAGCAGCCAAGATCCGGCGGGAGTAATTACAGATACGCAGTATTTT. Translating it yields CASSQDPAGVITDTQYF.

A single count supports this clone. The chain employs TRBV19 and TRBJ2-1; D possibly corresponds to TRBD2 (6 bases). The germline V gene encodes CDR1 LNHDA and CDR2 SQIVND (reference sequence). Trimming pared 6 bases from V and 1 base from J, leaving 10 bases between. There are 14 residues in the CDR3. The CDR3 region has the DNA TGTGCCAGTAGCAGGAGGGGTTCCTACAATGAGCAGTTCTTC. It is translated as CASSRRGSYNEQFF.

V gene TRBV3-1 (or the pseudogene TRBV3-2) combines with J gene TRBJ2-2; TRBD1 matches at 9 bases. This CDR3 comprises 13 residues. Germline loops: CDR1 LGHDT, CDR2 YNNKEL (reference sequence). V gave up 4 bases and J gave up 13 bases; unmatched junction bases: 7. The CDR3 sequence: CASSPEQGARLFF. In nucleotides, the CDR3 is TGTGCCAGCAGCCCCGAACAGGGGGCGAGGCTGTTTTTT.

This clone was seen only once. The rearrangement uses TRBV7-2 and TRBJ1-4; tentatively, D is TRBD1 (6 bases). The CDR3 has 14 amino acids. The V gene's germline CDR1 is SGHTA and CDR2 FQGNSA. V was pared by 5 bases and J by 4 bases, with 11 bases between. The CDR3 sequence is CASSPGQRNEKLFF. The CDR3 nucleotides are TGTGCCAGCAGCCCTGGACAGCGTAATGAAAAACTGTTTTTT. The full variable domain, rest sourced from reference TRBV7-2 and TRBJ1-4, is GAGVSQSPSNKVTEKGKDVELRCDPISGHTALYWYRQSLGQGLEFLIYFQGNSAPDKSGLPSDRFSAERTGGSVSTLTIQRTQQEDSAVYLCASSPGQRNEKLFFGSGTQLSVL.

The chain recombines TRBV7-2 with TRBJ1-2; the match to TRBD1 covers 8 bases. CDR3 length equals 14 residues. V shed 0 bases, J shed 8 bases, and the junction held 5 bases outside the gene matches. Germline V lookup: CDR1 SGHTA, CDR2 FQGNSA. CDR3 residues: CASSLATGGRGYTF. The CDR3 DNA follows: TGTGCCAGCAGCTTAGCAACAGGGGGAAGGGGCTACACCTTC.

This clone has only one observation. CDR3 nucleotide sequence: TGTGCCAGTAGTATCTTGACAGGGGAAGAGACCCAGTACTTC. It is translated as CASSILTGEETQYF. The genes are TRBV19 and TRBJ2-5, with 8 bases lining up with TRBD1. Germline trimming cut 3 bases from V and 3 bases from J; bases unmatched to any gene: 3. In germline, CDR1 is LNHDA, CDR2 SQIVND (reference sequence). The CDR3 covers 14 residues. The entire variable domain, with the rest obtained from reference TRBV19 and TRBJ2-5, is as follows: DGGITQSPKYLFRKEGQNVTLSCEQNLNHDAMYWYRQDPGQGLRLIYYSQIVNDFQKGDIAEGYSVSREKKESFPLTVTSAQKNPTAFYLCASSILTGEETQYFGPGTRLLVL.

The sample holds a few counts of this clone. In DNA form, the CDR3 reads TGTGCCAGCAGCTTCGGACTAGCGGGAGGCCAGTTTAAGATCACCTACGAGCAGTACTTC. This translates into CASSFGLAGGQFKITYEQYF. This chain joins TRBV11-3 and TRBJ2-7; 14 bases agree with TRBD2. After removal of 3 bases from V and 2 bases from J, the junction contained 15 bases not matched to a gene. Germline CDR1 is SGHNT and CDR2 is YENEEA. This CDR3 has 20 residues.

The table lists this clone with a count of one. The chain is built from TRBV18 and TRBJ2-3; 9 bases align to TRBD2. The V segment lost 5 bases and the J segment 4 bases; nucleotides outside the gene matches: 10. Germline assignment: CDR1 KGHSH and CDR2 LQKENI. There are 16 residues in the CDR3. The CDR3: CASSSISGRSPDTQYF. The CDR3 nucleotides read TGTGCCAGCTCATCCATTAGCGGGAGATCCCCAGATACGCAGTATTTT.

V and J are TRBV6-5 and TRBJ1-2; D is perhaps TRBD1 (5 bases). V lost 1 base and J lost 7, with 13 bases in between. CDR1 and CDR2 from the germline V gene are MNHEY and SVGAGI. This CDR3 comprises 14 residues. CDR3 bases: TGTGCCAGCAGTTACTGGAGGGACTCCCCTGGCTACACCTTC. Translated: CASSYWRDSPGYTF.

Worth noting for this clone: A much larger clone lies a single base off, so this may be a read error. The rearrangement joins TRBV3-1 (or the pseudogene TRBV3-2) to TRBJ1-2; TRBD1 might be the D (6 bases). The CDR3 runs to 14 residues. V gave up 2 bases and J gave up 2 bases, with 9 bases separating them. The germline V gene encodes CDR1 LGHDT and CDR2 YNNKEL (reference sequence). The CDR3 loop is CASSQLTGNYGYTF. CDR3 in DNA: TGTGCCAGCAGCCAACTAACAGGGAACTATGGCTACACCTTC.

The CDR3 reads CASSPAADHEQYF. CDR3 bases: TGTGCCAGCTCACCGGCGGCAGACCACGAGCAGTACTTC. The genes are TRBV18 and TRBJ2-7; D gene ambiguous. Looked up from germline, CDR1 is KGHSH and CDR2 is LQKENI. The V and J ends lost 3 bases and 5 bases respectively, with 11 bases between them. This CDR3 comprises 13 residues.

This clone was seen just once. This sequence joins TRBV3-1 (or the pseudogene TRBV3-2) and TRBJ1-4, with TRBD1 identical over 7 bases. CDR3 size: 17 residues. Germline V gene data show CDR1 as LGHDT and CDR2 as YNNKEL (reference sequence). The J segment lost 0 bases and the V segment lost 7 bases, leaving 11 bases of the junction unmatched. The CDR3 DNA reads TGTGCCAGCACCCTAAGTCAGGGGGTTGCAACTAATGAAAAACTGTTTTTT. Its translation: CASTLSQGVATNEKLFF.

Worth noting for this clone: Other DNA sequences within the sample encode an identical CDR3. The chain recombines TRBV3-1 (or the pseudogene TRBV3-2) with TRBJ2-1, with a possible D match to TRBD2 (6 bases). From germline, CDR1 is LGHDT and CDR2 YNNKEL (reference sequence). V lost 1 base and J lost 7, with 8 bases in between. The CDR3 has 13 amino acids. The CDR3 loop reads CASSQGGGNEQFF. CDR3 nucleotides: TGTGCCAGCAGCCAAGGTGGAGGGAATGAGCAGTTCTTC.

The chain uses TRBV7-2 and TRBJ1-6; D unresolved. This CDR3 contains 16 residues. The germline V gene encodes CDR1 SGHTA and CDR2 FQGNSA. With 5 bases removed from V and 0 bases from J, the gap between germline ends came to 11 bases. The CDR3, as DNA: TGTGCCAGCAGCGCACGTAGAAGCTCCTATAATTCACCCCTCCACTTT. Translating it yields CASSARRSSYNSPLHF.